The TCR beta chain described here comes from a study of response to subunit inactivated influenza vaccine. Regarding the study as a whole: Researchers suggested that each seasonal influenza vaccination recruits few new T cells.

Notes on this clonotype: The antigen is undetermined.

TCRdb used MiXCR to reprocess the RT-PCR reads, holding one entry per CDR3 protein. The sample has about 700,000 distinct CDR3 sequences, around 13% seen once. The source was PBMCs from blood, collected 14 to 15 days before vaccination. This TCR was recovered from a man aged 50 to 59 who received an inactivated influenza vaccine.

CDR3 sequence reads: CASRAGGNNEQFF. The DNA of the CDR3 is TGTGCCAGCCGGGCGGGAGGGAACAATGAGCAGTTCTTC. V and J are TRBV6-6 and TRBJ2-1; 9 positions agree with TRBD2. The germline V gene has CDR1 MNHNY and CDR2 SVGAGI (reference sequence). CDR3 length: 13 residues. With 8 bases clipped from V and 5 bases from J, the junction kept 4 bases outside the gene matches.